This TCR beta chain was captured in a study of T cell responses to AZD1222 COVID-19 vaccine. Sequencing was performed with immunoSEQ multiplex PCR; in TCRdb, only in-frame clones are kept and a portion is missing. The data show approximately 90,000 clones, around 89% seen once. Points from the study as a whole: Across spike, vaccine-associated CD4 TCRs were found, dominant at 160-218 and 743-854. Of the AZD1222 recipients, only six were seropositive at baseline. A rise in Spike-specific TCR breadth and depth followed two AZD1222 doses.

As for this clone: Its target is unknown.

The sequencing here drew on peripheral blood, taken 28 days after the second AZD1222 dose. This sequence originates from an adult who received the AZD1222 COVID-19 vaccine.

The CDR3 protein is CAWSTTGGDGYTF. CDR3 nucleotides: TGTGCCTGGAGCACGACAGGGGGGGATGGCTACACCTTC. The rearrangement uses TRBV30 and TRBJ1-2; 9 bases match TRBD1. CDR3 length: 13 amino acids. Germline V gene data show CDR1 as GTSNPN and CDR2 as SVGIG (reference sequence). Trimming at V came to 3 bases and at J to 6 bases, leaving 5 bases not matched to a gene.